This T cell receptor (beta chain) was captured by sequencing in a study of cytomegalovirus exposure and HLA in healthy donors. As for the study in general: In an earlier analysis, almost 120 million unique TCR beta sequences were found from approximately 190 million T cells. Whole-study results and caveats: Cytomegalovirus association was assigned to some 160 TCR beta chains. Among the sequence variants, a highly shared cluster was likely an artifact of sequencing. Most TCR sequences proved rare, with some public TCRs found in many donors.

Germline trimming cut 3 bases from V and 0 bases from J; bases unmatched to any gene: 6. The CDR3 sequence is 16 residues long. Germline values: CDR1 SGHRS, CDR2 YFSETQ. Vbeta (60) and Jbeta (13) primers were used in the PCR. Method: immunoSEQ multiplex PCR; TCRdb's copy keeps in-frame clones and lacks some. The table records over 120,000 clones, about 74% of them present only once. In the case of this clone: Its antigen is unidentified.

The gene calls are TRBV5-1 and TRBJ2-1; 7 bases line up with TRBD2. The receptor was isolated from a man between 18 and 35 years old in good health and CMV-seropositive. The sample consisted of PBMCs. The DNA of the CDR3 is TGCGCCAGCAGCTCGGGACTATTCTCCTCCTACAATGAGCAGTTCTTC. Translation: CASSSGLFSSYNEQFF.